The clone carrying this T cell receptor beta chain was counted a few times. What it binds is not known. This record comes from a study of T-cell memory formation after mild COVID-19. As for the study in general: TCR clusters were mostly donor specific. The study, taken as a whole, reports: Contracting clones from day 15 to 85 showed balanced CD4/CD8; later expanders favored CD4+. SARS-CoV-2 specificity of second-wave clones peaking day 37 was unconfirmed.

TCRdb analysed the 5' RACE reads with MiXCR anew, one entry per CDR3 protein. The sample yields about 540,000 distinct CDR3 sequences, just over 20% seen once. The germline CDR1 and CDR2 sequences are MNHEY and SVGEGT. There are 12 residues in the CDR3. V dropped 2 bases and J dropped 3 bases, with 5 bases sitting between them. Input material: PBMCs or a T cell subset sorted from them (not recorded which). This TCR was recovered from an adult woman who had mild COVID-19 (a few samples of this study predate the infection). Cell type and time point are not known. The chain has TRBV6-2 or TRBV6-3 and TRBJ2-7; no firm D call. CDR3 nucleotides: TGTGCCAGCAGTTACGTCAACTACGAGCAGTACTTC. Its protein product is CASSYVNYEQYF.